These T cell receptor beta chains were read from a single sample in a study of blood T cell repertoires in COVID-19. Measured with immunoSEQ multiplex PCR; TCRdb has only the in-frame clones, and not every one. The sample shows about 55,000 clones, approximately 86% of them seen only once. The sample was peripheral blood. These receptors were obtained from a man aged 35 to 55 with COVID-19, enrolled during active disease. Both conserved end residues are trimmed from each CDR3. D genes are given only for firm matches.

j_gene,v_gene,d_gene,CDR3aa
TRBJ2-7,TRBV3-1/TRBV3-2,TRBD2,ASSQSSGRHEQY
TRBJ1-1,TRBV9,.,ASSVVPGENTEAF
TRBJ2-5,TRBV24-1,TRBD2,ATSVGSGRETQY
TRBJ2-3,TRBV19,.,ACKPTLGATDTQY
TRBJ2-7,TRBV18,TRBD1,ASSPDQGDEQY
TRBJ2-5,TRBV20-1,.,SARSTGDQY
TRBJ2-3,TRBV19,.,ASQAGYTDTQY
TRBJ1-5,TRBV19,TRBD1,ASSIGANQGAFQPQH
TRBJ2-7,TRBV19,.,ASSIAQQGIYEQY
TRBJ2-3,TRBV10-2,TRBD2,ASSLPSGSATFTDTQY
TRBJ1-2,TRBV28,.,ASSLGGSRKYGYT
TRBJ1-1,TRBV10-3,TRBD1,ATRQGGNTEAF
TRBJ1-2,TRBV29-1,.,SGTARSGYT
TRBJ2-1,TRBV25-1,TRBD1,ASGTGEQF
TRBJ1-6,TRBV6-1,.,ASSEGPGGPLH
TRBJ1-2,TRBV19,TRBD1,ASSISGQTYGYT
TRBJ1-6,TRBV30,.,AWTLRGGAYNSPLH
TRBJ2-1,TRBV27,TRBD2,ASSLRTSGGPYNEQF
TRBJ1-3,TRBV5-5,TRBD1,ASRGGTGHSGNTIY
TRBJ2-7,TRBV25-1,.,ASTPDSPYEQY
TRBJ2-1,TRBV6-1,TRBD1,ASSERDSAFSYNEQF
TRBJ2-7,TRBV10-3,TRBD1,AILGQPWSVSYEQY
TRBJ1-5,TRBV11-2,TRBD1,ASSLRDRGQDSNQPQH
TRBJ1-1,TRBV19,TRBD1,ASSVPGQGATEAF